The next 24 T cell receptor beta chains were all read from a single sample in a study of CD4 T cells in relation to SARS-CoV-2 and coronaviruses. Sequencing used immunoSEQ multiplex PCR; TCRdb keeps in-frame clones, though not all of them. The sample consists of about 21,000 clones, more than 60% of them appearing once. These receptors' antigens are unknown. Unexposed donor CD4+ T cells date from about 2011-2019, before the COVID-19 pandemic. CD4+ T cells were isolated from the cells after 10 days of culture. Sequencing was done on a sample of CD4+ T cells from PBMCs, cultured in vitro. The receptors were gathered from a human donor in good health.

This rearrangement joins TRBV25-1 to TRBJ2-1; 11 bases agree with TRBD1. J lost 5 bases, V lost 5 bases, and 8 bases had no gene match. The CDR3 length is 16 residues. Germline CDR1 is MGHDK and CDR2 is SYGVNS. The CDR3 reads CASSSSGTGGDNEQFF. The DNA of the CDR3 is TGTGCCAGCAGTAGTTCCGGGACAGGGGGGGACAATGAGCAGTTCTTC.

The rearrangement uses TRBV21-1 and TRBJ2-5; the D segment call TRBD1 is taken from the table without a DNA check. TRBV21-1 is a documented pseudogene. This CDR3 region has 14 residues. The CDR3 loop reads CASSNLGQHETQYF. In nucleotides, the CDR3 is TGTGCCAGCAGCAATCTCGGACAGCATGAGACCCAGTACTTC.

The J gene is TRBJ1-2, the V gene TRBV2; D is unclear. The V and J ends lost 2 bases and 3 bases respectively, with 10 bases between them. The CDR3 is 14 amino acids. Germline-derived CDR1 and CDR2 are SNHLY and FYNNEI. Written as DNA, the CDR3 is TGTGCCAGCAGTGAATTGGCTAGTGACTATGGCTACACCTTC. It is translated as CASSELASDYGYTF.

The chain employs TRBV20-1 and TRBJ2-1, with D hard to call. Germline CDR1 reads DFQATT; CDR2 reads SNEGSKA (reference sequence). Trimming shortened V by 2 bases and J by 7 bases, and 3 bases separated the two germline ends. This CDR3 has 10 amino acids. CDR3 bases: TGCAGTGCTAGACTAAATGAGCAGTTCTTC. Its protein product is CSARLNEQFF.

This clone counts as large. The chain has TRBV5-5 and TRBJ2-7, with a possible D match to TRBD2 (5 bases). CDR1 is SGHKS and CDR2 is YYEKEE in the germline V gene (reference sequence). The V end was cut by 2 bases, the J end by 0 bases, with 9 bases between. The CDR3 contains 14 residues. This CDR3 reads CASSFAGNSYEQYF. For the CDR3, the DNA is TGTGCCAGCAGCTTCGCGGGCAACTCCTACGAGCAGTACTTC.

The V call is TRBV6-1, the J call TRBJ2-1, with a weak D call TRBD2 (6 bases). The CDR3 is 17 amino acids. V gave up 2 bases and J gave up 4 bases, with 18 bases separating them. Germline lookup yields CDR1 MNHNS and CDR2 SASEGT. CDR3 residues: CASSERGSGEPYNEQFF. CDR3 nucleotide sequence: TGTGCCAGCAGTGAACGTGGTAGCGGAGAACCTTACAATGAGCAGTTCTTC.

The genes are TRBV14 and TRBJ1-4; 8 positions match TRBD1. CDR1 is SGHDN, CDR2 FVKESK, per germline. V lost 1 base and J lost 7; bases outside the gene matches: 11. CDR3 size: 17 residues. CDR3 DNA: TGTGCCAGCAGCCAAGGGGCAGCCGGGACAGGACGTGAAAAACTGTTTTTT. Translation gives CASSQGAAGTGREKLFF.

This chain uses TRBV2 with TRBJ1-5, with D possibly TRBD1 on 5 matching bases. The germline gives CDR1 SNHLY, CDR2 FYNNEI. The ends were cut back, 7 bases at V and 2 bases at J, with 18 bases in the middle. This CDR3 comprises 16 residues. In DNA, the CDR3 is TGTGCCAGCAACCCGACCGGGGGGTTGGGCAATCAGCCCCAGCATTTT. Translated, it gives CASNPTGGLGNQPQHF.

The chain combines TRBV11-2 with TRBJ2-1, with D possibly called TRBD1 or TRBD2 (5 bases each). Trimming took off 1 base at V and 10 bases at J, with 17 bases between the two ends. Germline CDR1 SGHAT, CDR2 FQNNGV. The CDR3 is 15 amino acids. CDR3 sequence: CASSLGGSYSGEQFF. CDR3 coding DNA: TGTGCCAGCAGCTTAGGGGGGTCATATTCGGGAGAGCAGTTCTTC.

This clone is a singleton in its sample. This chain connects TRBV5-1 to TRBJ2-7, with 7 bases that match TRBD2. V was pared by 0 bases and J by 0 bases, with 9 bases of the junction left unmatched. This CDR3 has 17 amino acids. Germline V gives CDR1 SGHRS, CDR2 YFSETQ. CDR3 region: CASSLGTSVTSSYEQYF. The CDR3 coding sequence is TGCGCCAGCAGCTTGGGAACTAGCGTAACAAGCTCCTACGAGCAGTACTTC.

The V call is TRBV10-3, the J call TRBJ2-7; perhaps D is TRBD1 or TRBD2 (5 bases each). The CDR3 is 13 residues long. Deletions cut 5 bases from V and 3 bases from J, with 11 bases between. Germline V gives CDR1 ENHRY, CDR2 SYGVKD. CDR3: CAISSRGDYEQYF. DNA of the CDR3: TGTGCCATCAGTTCCCGGGGCGACTACGAGCAGTACTTC.

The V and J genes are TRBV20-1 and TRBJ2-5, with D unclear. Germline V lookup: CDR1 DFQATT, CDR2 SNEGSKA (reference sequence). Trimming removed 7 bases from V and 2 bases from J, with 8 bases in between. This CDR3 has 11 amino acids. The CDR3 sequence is CSGGSQETQYF. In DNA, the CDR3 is TGCAGTGGAGGAAGTCAAGAGACCCAGTACTTC.

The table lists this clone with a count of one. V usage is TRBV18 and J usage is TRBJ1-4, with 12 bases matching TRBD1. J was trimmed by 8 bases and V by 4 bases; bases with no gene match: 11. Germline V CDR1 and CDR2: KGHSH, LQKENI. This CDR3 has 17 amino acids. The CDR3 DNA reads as TGTGCCAGCTCACTCTCGGGACAGGGGGCAGGAGGAGAAAAACTGTTTTTT. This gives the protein CASSLSGQGAGGEKLFF. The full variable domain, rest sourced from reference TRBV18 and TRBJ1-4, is NAGVMQNPRHLVRRRGQEARLRCSPMKGHSHVYWYRQLPEEGLKFMVYLQKENIIDESGMPKERFSAEFPKEGPSILRIQQVVRGDSAAYFCASSLSGQGAGGEKLFFGSGTQLSVL.

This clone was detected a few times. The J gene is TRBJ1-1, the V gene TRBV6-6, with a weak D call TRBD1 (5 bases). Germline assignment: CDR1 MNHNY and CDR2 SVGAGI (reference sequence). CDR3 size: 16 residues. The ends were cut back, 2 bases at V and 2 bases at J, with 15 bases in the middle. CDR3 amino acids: CASSYPQGVGNTEAFF. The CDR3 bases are TGTGCCAGCAGTTACCCGCAGGGTGTAGGTAACACTGAAGCTTTCTTT.

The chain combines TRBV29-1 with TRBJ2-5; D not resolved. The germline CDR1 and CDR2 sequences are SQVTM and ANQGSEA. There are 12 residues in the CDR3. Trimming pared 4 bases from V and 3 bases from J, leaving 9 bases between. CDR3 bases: TGCAGCGTTGGCGGCGCCGAAGAGACCCAGTACTTC. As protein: CSVGGAEETQYF.

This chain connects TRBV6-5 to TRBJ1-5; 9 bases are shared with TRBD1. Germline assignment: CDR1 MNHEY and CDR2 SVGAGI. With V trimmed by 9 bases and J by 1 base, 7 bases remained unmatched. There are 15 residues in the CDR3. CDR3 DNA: TGTGCCAGTGGTACAGGGACAGGGAGCAATCAGCCCCAGCATTTT. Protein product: CASGTGTGSNQPQHF.

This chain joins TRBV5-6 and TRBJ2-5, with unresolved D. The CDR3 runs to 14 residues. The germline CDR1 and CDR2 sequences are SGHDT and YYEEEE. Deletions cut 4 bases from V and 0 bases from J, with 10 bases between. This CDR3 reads CASSRFGNQETQYF. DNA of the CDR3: TGTGCCAGCAGCCGTTTTGGAAACCAAGAGACCCAGTACTTC.

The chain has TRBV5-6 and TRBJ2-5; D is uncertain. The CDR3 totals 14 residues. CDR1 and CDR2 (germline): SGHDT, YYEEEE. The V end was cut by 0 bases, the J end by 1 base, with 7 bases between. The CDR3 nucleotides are TGTGCCAGCAGCTTGGGCACCCCCCAAGAGACCCAGTACTTC. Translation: CASSLGTPQETQYF.

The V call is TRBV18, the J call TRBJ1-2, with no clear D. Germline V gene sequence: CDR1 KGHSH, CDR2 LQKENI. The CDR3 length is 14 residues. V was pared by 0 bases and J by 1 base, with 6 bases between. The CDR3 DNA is TGTGCCAGCTCACCACCTTCAGTTAACTATGGCTACACCTTC. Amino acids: CASSPPSVNYGYTF.

CDR3 amino acids: CASSQGQGTEAFF. In DNA, the CDR3 is TGCGCCAGCAGCCAGGGACAGGGGACTGAAGCTTTCTTT. V usage is TRBV5-1 and J usage is TRBJ1-1, with 10 positions matching TRBD1. Germline lookup yields CDR1 SGHRS and CDR2 YFSETQ. This CDR3 contains 13 residues. V dropped 4 bases and J dropped 5; count of bases not matched to a gene: 2.

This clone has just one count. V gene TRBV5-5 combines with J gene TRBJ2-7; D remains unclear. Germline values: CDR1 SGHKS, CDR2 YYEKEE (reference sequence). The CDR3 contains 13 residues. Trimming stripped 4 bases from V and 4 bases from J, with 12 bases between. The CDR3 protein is CASSVIKNYEQYF. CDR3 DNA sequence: TGTGCCAGCAGCGTGATCAAGAATTACGAGCAGTACTTC. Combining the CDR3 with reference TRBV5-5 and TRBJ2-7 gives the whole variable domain DAGVTQSPTHLIKTRGQQVTLRCSPISGHKSVSWYQQVLGQGPQFIFQYYEKEERGRGNFPDRFSARQFPNYSSELNVNALLLGDSALYLCASSVIKNYEQYFGPGTRLTVT.

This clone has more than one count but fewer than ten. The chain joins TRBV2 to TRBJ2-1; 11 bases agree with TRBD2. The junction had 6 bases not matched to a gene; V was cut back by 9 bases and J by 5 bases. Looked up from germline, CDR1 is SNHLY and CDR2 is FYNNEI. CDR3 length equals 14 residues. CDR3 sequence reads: CARRLAGGHNEQFF. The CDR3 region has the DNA TGTGCCAGGAGGCTAGCGGGAGGCCACAATGAGCAGTTCTTC.

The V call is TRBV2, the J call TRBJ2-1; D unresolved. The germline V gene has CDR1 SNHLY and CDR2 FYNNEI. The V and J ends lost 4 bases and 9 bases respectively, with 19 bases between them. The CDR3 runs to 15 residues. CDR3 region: CASSANVGNGGEQFF. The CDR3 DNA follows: TGTGCCAGCAGTGCAAATGTGGGGAACGGCGGTGAGCAGTTCTTC.

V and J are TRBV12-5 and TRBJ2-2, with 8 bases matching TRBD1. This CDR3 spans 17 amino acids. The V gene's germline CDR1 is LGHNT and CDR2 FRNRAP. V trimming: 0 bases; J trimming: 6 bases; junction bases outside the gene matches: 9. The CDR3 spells CASGLVLGQGGPGELFF. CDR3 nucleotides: TGTGCTAGTGGTTTGGTACTCGGACAGGGTGGTCCCGGGGAGCTGTTTTTT.